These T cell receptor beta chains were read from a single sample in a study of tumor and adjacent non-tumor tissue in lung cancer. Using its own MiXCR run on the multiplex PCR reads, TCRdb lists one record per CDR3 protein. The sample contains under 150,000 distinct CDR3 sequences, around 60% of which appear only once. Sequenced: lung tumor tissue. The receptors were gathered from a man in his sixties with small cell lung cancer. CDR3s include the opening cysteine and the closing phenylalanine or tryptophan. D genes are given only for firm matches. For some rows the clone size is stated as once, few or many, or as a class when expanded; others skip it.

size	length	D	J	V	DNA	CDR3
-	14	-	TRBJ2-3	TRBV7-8	TGTGCCAGCAGCCAAAGACTCTCCGCGGATACGCAGTATTTT	CASSQRLSADTQYF
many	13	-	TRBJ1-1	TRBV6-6	TGTGCCAGCAGCCCGGACCCGGGCACTGAAGCTTTCTTT	CASSPDPGTEAFF
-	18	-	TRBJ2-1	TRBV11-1	TGTGCCAGCAGCTTAATCTCGGCGGTGATTCCCCTGTACAATGAGCAGTTCTTC	CASSLISAVIPLYNEQFF
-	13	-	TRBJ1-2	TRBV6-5	TGTGCCAGCAGCAACAGGGAGGGGAATGGCTACACCTTC	CASSNREGNGYTF
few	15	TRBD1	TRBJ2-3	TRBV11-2	TGTCCCAGCAGCTTAGCCACAGGGGGCACAGATATGCAGTATTTT	CPSSLATGGTDMQYF
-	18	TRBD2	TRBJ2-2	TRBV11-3	TGTGCCAGCAATCGACTAGCGGGAGGGCCGAGTTTTTCCGGGGAGCTGTTTTTT	CASNRLAGGPSFSGELFF
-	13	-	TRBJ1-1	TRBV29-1	TGCAGCGTTAAGGGACGGGGGGACACTGAAGCTGTCTTT	CSVKGRGDTEAVF
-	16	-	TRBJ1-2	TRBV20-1	TGCAGCGCTCCAATCCCAGGAAGGGCTACCTTTTATGGCTACACCTTC	CSAPIPGRATFYGYTF
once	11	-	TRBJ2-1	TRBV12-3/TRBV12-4	TGTGCCAGCGGTCGAGACAATGAGCAGTTCTTC	CASGRDNEQFF
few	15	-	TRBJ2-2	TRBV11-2	TGTGCCAGCAGCTTCTGTAGCGCGAACACCGGGGAGTTGTTTTTT	CASSFCSANTGELFF
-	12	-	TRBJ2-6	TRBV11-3	TGTGCCAGCAGCCCCATGGCCAACATCCTGACTTTC	CASSPMANILTF
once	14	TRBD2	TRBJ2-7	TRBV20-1	TGCAGTGCTAAGGGACCAGCGGGAGTCAACGAGGAGTACTTC	CSAKGPAGVNEEYF
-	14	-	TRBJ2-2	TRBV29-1	TGCAGCGTAGGTGACAAGGGGATATACGGTGAGCTGTTTTTT	CSVGDKGIYGELFF
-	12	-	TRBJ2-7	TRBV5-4	TGTGCCAGCAGCTTAGTCGGCTACGAGCACTACTTC	CASSLVGYEHYF
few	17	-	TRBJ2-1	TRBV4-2	TGTGCCAGCAGCCAAGCCCCTACCTCTGGGTCCTACAATGAGCAGTTCTTC	CASSQAPTSGSYNEQFF
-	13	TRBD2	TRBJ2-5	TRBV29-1	TGCATCGTTGACGTGGAGGGAGGGGAGACCCAGTGCTTC	CIVDVEGGETQCF
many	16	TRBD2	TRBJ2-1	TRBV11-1	TGCGCCAGCAGCTTAGCGCGTCCAGGGAAGACTAGCGGGCAGTTCTTC	CASSLARPGKTSGQFF
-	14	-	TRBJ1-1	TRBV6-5	TGTGCCAGCCAACGAGCCCGGGGGGTCGGTGAAGCCTTCTTT	CASQRARGVGEAFF
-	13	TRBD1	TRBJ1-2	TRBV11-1	TGTCCCAGCAGTCCTACTGGGACAGATGGCTACACCTTC	CPSSPTGTDGYTF
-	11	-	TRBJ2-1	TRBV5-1	TGCGCCAGTAGCTCCCCAGCTGAGCTGTTCTTC	CASSSPAELFF
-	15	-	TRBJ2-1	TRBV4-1	TGCGCCAGCAGCCAAGAGGGGGCTGGGGGGACTGAGCAGTTCTTC	CASSQEGAGGTEQFF
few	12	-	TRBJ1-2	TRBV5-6	TGTGCCAGCAGCTCTGGACCCTATGGCTACACCTTC	CASSSGPYGYTF
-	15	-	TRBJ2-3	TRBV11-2	TGTGACAGCAGCCCTCTGGACGGGCGCACAGATACGCAGTATTTT	CDSSPLDGRTDTQYF
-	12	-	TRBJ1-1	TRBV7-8	TGTGCCAGCAACTTAATTGGCATTCAAGCTTTCTTT	CASNLIGIQAFF
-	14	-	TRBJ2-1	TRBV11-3	TGTGCCAGCAGCACCGGACTAACGGTGAATGAGCAGATCTTC	CASSTGLTVNEQIF
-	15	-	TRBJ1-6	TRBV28	TGTGCCAGCAGACAGGCGAGCTCCTATAATTCACCCCTCCACTTT	CASRQASSYNSPLHF
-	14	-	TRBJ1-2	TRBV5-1	TGCGCCAGCAGCTTGGACAACATCAAGTATGGCTACACCTTC	CASSLDNIKYGYTF
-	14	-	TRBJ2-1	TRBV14	TGTGCCAGCAGCCCGTTGGGTATCGAGGATAAGCAGTTCTTC	CASSPLGIEDKQFF
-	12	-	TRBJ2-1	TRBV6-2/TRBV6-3	TGTGCCAGCAGTTATGAGGGGAATGACCAGTTCTTC	CASSYEGNDQFF
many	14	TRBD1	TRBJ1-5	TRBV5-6	TGTGCCAGCAGTTTGGGACAGGGTTATCAGCCCCAGCATTTT	CASSLGQGYQPQHF
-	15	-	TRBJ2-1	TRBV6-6	TGTGCCAGCAGTTACGATGGGGGAGTTAGGAATGAGCAGTTCTTC	CASSYDGGVRNEQFF
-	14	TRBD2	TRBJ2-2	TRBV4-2	TGTGCCAGCATGACTAGCGGGTCTTCCGGGGTGCTGTCTTTT	CASMTSGSSGVLSF
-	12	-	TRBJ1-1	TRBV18	TGTGCCAGCTCACCATTCGAGGGGGAAGCTTTCTTT	CASSPFEGEAFF
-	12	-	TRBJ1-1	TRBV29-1	TGCAGCGCCTCAGTAGTTAAGCCTGAAGCTATCTTT	CSASVVKPEAIF
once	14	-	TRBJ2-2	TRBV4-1	TGCGCCAGCAGCCGCGTCCAGCGAACCGGGGAGCTGTTTTTT	CASSRVQRTGELFF
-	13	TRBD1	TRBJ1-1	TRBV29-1	TGCAGCGTACGGACAGGGGGTCGCGCTGAAGCTTTCTTT	CSVRTGGRAEAFF